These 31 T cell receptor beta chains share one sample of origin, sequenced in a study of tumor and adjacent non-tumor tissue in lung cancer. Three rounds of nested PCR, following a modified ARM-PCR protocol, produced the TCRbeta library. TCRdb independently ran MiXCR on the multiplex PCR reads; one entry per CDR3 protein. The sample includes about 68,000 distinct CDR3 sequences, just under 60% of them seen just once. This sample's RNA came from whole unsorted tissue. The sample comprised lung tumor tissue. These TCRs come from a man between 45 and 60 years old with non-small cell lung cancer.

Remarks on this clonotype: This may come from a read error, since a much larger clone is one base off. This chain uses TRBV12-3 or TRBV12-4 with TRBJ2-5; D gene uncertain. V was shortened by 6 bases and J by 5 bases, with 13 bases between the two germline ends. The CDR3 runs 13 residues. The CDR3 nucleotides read TGTGCCAGCAGAGGGTGGTCCGGGGAGACCCAGTACTTC. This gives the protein CASRGWSGETQYF.

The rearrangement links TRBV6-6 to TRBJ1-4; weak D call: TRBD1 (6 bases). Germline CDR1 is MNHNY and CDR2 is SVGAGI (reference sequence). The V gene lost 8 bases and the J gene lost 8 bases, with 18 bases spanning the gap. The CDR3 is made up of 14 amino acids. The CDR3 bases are TGTGCCAGCCACAGGACAGACGGACGAGAAAAACTGTTTTTT. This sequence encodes CASHRTDGREKLFF.

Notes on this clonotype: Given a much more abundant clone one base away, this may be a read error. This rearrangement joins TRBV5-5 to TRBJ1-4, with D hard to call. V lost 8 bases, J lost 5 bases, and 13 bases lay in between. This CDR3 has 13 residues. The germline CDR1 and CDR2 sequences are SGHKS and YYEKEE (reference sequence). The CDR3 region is CARSAQRNEKLFF. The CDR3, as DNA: TGTGCCAGGAGTGCTCAGAGAAATGAAAAACTGTTTTTT.

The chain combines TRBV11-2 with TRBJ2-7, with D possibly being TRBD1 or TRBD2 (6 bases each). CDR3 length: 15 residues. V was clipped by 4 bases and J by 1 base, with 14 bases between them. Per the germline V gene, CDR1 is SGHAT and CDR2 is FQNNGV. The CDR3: CASSSQGRSSYEQYF. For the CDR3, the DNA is TGTGCCAGCAGCTCCCAGGGGAGGAGTTCCTACGAGCAGTACTTC. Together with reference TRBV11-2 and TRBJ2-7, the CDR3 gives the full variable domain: EAGVAQSPRYKIIEKRQSVAFWCNPISGHATLYWYQQILGQGPKLLIQFQNNGVVDDSQLPKDRFSAERLKGVDSTLKIQPAKLEDSAVYLCASSSQGRSSYEQYFGPGTRLTVT.

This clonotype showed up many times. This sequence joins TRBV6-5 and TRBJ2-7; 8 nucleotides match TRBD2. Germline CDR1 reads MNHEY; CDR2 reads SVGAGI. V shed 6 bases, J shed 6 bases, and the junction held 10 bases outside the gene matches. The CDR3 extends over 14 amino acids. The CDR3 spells CASSPPGGESEQYF. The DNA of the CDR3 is TGTGCCAGCAGCCCACCCGGGGGGGAAAGCGAGCAGTACTTC.

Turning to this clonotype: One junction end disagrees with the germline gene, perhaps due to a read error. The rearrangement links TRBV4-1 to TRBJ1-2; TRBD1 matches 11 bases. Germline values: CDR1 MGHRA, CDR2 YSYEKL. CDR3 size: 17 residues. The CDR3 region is CASSPRTGGLLRYGYTF. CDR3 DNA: TGCGCCAGCAGTCCGAGGACAGGGGGCCTGCTACGGTATGGCTACACATTC.

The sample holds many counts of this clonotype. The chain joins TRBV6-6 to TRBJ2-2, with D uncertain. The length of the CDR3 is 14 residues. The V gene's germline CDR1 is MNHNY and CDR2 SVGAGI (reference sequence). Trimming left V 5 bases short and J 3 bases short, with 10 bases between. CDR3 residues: CASSPPLHTGELFF. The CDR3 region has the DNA TGTGCCAGCAGTCCGCCCCTACACACCGGGGAGCTGTTTTTT.

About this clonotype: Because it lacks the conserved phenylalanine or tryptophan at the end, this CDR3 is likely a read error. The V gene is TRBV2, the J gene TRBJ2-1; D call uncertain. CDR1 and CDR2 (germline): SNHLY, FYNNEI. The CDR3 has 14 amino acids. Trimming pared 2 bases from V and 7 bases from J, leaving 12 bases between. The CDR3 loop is CASSETRLQNEQFV. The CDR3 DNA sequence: TGTGCCAGCAGTGAAACCAGGCTACAGAATGAGCAGTTCGTC.

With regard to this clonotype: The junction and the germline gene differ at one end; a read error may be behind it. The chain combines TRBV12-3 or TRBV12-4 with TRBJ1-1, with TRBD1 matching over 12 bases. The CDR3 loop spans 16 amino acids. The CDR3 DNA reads TGTACCAGCAGTTTGGGGACAGGGGGCTTAGGCACTGAAACTTTCTTT. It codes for CTSSLGTGGLGTETFF.

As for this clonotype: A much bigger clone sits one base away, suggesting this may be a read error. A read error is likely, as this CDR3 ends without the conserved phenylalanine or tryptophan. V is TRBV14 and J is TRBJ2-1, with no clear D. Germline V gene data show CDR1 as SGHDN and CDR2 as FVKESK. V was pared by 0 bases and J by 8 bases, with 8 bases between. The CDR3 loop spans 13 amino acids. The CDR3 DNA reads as TGTGCCAGCAGCCAAGATCTGGGCGATGAGCAGTTCCTC. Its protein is CASSQDLGDEQFL.

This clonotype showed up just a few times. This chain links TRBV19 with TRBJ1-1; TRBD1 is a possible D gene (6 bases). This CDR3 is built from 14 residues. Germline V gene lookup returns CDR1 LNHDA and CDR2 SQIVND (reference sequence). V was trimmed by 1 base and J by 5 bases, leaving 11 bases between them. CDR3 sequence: CASSIAYQGTEAFF. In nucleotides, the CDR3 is TGTGCCAGTAGTATAGCCTACCAGGGGACTGAAGCTTTCTTT.

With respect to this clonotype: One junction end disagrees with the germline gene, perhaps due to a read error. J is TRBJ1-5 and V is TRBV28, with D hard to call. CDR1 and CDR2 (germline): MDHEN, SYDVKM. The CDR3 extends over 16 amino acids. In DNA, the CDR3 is TGTGCCATCAGTTTAATGGGCGGGGAGAGAAATCAGCCCCAGCATTTT. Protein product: CAISLMGGERNQPQHF.

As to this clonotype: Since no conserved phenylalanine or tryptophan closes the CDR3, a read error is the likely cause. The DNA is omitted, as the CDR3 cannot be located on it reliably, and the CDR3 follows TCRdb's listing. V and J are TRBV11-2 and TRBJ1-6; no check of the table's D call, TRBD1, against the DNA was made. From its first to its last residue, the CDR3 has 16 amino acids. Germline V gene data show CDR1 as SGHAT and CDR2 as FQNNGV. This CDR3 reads CASSFSGRNYNSPIHL.

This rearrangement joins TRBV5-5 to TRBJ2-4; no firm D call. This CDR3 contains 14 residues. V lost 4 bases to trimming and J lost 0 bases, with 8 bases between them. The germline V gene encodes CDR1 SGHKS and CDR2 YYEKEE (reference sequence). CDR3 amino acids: CASSQIIAKNIQYF. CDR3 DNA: TGTGCCAGCAGCCAAATAATAGCCAAAAACATTCAGTACTTC. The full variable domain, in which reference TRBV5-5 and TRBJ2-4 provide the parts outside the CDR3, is DAGVTQSPTHLIKTRGQQVTLRCSPISGHKSVSWYQQVLGQGPQFIFQYYEKEERGRGNFPDRFSARQFPNYSSELNVNALLLGDSALYLCASSQIIAKNIQYFGAGTRLSVL.

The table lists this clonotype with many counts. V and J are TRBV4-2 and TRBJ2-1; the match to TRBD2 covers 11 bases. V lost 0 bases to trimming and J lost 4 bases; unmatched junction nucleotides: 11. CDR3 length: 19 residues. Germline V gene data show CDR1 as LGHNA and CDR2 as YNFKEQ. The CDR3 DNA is TGTGCCAGCAGCCAAGAAGGAGGTAGCGGGAGGGCCCAGTACAATGAGCAGTTCTTC. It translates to CASSQEGGSGRAQYNEQFF.

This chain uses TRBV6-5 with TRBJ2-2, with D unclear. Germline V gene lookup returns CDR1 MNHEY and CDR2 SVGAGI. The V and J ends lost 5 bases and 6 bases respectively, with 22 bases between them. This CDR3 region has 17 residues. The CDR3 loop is CASSPLLPPCEAGELFF. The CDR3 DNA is TGTGCCAGCAGTCCCCTCCTTCCGCCCTGTGAGGCCGGGGAGCTGTTTTTT.

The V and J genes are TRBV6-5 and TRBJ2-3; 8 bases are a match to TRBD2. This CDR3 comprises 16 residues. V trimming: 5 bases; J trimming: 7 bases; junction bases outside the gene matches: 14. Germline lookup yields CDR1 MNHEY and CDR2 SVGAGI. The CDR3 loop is CASSPSGSGRTYTQYF. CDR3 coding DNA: TGTGCCAGCAGTCCAAGCGGGAGCGGGCGAACATATACGCAGTATTTT.

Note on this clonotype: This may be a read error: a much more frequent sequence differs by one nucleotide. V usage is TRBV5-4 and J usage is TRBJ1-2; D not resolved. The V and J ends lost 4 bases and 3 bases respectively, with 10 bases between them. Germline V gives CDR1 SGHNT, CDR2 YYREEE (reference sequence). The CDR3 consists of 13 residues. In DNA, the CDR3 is TGTGCCAGCAGCCGACACATCGACTATGGCTACACCTTC. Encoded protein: CASSRHIDYGYTF.

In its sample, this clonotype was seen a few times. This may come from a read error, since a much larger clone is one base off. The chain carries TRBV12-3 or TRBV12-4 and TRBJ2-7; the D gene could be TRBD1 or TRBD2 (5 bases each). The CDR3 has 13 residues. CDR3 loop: CARSLGTDYEQYF. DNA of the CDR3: TGTGCCAGGAGTTTAGGGACGGACTACGAGCAGTACTTC.

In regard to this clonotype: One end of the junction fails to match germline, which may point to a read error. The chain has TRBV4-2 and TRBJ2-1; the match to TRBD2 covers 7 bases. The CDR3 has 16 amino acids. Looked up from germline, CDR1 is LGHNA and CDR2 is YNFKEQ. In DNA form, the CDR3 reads TGCGCCAGCAGCCATGGGGGGGGGTCAAGCTACAATGAGCAGTTCTTC. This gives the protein CASSHGGGSSYNEQFF.

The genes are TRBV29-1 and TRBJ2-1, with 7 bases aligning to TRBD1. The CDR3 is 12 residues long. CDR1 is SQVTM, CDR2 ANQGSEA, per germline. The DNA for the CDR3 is TGCAGAGTAATGGGACAGCACAATGAGCAGTTCTTC. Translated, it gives CRVMGQHNEQFF.

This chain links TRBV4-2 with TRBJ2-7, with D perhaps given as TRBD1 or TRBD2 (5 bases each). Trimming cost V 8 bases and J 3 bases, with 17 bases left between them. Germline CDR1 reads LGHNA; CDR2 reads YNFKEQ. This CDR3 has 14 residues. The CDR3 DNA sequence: TGTGCCAGCGGCAACCGGGACCCTCACTACGAGCAGTACTTC. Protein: CASGNRDPHYEQYF.

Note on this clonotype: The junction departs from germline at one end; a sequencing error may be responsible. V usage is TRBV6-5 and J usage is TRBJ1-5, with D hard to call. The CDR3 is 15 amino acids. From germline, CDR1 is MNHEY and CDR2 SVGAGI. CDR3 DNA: TGTGCCAGCAGTTACTCGACGGGATCAGATCAGCTCCAGCATTTT. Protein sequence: CASSYSTGSDQLQHF.

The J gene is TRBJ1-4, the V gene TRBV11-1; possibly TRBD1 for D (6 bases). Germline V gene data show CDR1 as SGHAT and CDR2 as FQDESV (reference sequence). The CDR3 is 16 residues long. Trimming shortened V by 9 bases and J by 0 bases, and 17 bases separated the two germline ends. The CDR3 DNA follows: TGTGCCAGTAACTCTGGACAGTCGACAACTAATGAAAAACTGTTTTTT. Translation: CASNSGQSTTNEKLFF.

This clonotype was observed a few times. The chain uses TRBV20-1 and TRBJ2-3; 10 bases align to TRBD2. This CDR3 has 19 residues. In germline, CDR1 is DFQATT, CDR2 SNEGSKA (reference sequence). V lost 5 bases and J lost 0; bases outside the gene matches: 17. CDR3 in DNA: TGCAGTGCTCCGAACAAAAAAGCGGGGGGGCGCTCTAGCACAGATACGCAGTATTTT. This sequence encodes CSAPNKKAGGRSSTDTQYF.

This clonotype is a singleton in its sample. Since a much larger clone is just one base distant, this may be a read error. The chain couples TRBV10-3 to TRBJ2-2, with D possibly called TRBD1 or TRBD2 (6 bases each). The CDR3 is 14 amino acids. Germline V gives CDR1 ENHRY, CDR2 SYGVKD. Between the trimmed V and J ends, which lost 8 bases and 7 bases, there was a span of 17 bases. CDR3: CAILKQGGIGELFF. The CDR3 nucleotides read TGTGCCATCTTAAAACAGGGAGGCATCGGGGAGCTGTTTTTT.

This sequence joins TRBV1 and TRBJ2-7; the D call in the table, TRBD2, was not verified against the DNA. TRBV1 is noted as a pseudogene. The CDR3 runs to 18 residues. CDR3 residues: CTSSQDLVTSGVPGEQCF. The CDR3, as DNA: TGCACCAGCAGCCAAGATCTGGTTACTAGCGGGGTTCCGGGGGAGCAGTGCTTC.

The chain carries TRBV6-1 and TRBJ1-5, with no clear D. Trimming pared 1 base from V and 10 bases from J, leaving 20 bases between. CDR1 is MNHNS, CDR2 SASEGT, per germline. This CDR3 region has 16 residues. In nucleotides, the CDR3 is TGTGCCAGCAGTGAAGACTGGGCGCGCAACAATGAACCCCAGCATTTT. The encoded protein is CASSEDWARNNEPQHF.

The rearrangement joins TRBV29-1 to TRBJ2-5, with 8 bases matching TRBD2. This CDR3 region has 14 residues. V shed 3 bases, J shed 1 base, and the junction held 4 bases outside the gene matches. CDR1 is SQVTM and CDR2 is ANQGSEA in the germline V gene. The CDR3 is CSVEVAGRQETQYF. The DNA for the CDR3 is TGCAGCGTTGAGGTAGCGGGACGCCAAGAGACCCAGTACTTC.

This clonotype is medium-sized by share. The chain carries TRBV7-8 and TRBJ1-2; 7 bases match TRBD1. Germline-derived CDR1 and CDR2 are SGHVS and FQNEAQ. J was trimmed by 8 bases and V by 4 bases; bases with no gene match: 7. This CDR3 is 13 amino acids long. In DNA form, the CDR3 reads TGTGCCAGCAGCTCCGGGACAGTCGGCGGCTACACCTTC. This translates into CASSSGTVGGYTF.

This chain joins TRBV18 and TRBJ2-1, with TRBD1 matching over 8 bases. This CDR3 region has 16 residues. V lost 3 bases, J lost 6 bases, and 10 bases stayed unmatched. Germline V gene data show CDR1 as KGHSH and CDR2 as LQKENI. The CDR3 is CASSPGWDRFSNEQFF. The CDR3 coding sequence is TGTGCCAGCTCACCTGGTTGGGACAGGTTTTCCAATGAGCAGTTCTTC.